Here is one T cell receptor (beta chain) with its context. Splitting the CD4+ cells yielded a CD45RA+ naive subset and a CD45RA-negative memory subset. The data originate from a study of shared clonotypes between healthy human individuals. Trimming removed 4 bases from V and 7 bases from J; junction bases left unmatched: 9. The CDR3 has 15 residues. Germline V gives CDR1 SGHRS, CDR2 YFSETQ. An even split of each subset's genomic DNA across several immunoSEQ plates was performed. Sequencing was performed with immunoSEQ multiplex PCR; in TCRdb, only in-frame clones are kept and a portion is missing. The sample lists around 2,000,000 clones; 85% to 95% were seen once.

The sequence was collected from a man in his late teens or twenties in good health. This chain connects TRBV5-1 to TRBJ1-4; 8 nucleotides line up with TRBD1. The sequencing input was naive CD4+ T cells sorted from blood. Stated subset: CD45RA+ positively selected. DNA of the CDR3: TGCGCCAGCAGCACCACTCAGGGGGCTGGTGAAAAACTGTTTTTT. The encoded protein is CASSTTQGAGEKLFF. Variable domain in full (rest from reference TRBV5-1 and TRBJ1-4): KAGVTQTPRYLIKTRGQQVTLSCSPISGHRSVSWYQQTPGQGLQFLFEYFSETQRNKGNFPGRFSGRQFSNSRSEMNVSTLELGDSALYLCASSTTQGAGEKLFFGSGTQLSVL.